These 15 T cell receptor beta chains originate from one sample sequenced in a study of cytomegalovirus exposure and HLA in healthy donors. Use of 60 Vbeta and 13 Jbeta primers characterized the PCR. Sequencing used immunoSEQ multiplex PCR; TCRdb keeps in-frame clones, though not all of them. The data hold 200,000 to 250,000 clones, with around four fifths observed a single time. The sequencing input was PBMCs. All receptors derive from a middle-aged woman in good health and CMV-seronegative.

The chain is built from TRBV30 and TRBJ2-7; D might be TRBD1 (6 bases). V lost 1 base, J lost 7 bases, and 17 bases lay in between. CDR3 length: 14 residues. Germline assignment: CDR1 GTSNPN and CDR2 SVGIG (reference sequence). Here the CDR3 reads CAWSAGTSAREQYF. In nucleotides, the CDR3 is TGTGCCTGGAGTGCCGGGACATCGGCGCGGGAGCAGTACTTC.

The chain carries TRBV4-1 and TRBJ2-7, with 8 nucleotides matching TRBD1. Trimming cost V 0 bases and J 6 bases; bases outside gene matches: 7. There are 15 residues in the CDR3. Germline CDR1 is MGHRA and CDR2 is YSYEKL. In nucleotides, the CDR3 is TGCGCCAGCAGCCAAGATTATAGGACAGGGAGCGAGCAGTACTTC. This translates into CASSQDYRTGSEQYF.

This clone occurred once. The rearrangement joins TRBV5-6 to TRBJ2-2; 9 nucleotides line up with TRBD2. The V gene's germline CDR1 is SGHDT and CDR2 YYEEEE. The CDR3 loop spans 17 amino acids. The junction had 11 bases not matched to a gene; V was cut back by 4 bases and J by 4 bases. The CDR3 DNA reads as TGTGCCAGCAGCCCTCCTTTAGTAGCGGGAGTCACCGGGGAGCTGTTTTTT. Translation gives CASSPPLVAGVTGELFF.

The chain uses TRBV7-3 and TRBJ2-7, with 7 nucleotides matching TRBD2. Germline assignment: CDR1 SGHTA and CDR2 FQGTGA. The CDR3 loop spans 16 amino acids. J gave up 4 bases and V 0 bases, and 9 bases lay outside the gene matches. CDR3 in amino acids: CASSLTGGREGYEQYF. The CDR3 region has the DNA TGTGCCAGCAGCTTAACCGGGGGGAGGGAAGGGTACGAGCAGTACTTC.

Written as DNA, the CDR3 is TGCGCCAGCAGTTTGCCCGGGTACACTGAAGCTTTCTTT. Translated: CASSLPGYTEAFF. This chain uses TRBV10-2 with TRBJ1-1; D remains unclear. The germline V and J ends were trimmed by 5 bases and 3 bases, with 10 bases remaining between them. The CDR3 loop spans 13 amino acids. Germline CDR1 is WSHSY and CDR2 is SAAADI.

V usage is TRBV4-1 and J usage is TRBJ2-1; 8 bases line up with TRBD2. Trimming cost V 4 bases and J 6 bases; bases outside gene matches: 20. CDR3 length: 19 residues. Germline V lookup: CDR1 MGHRA, CDR2 YSYEKL. DNA for the CDR3: TGCGCCAGCAGCCCACCGATGGGGCGGGTAGCGGGATTGGCCAATGAGCAGTTCTTC. Translation: CASSPPMGRVAGLANEQFF.

The sample holds one count of this clone. Other DNA sequences in this specimen translate into the identical CDR3. The chain combines TRBV27 with TRBJ1-5, with 9 bases that match TRBD1. The ends lost 2 bases at V and 1 base at J; junction bases unmatched: 0. The CDR3 contains 15 residues. CDR1 MNHEY and CDR2 SMNVEV come from the germline V gene (reference sequence). The chain's CDR3 is CASSLGTGSNQPQHF. CDR3 coding DNA: TGTGCCAGCAGTTTAGGGACAGGGAGCAATCAGCCCCAGCATTTT.

This clone was counted once. CDR3: CASSLKLLPSGGKSSYNEQFF. CDR3 nucleotides: TGTGCCAGCAGTTTAAAGCTACTACCCAGCGGAGGAAAGAGCTCCTACAATGAGCAGTTCTTC. The chain combines TRBV28 with TRBJ2-1, with D perhaps TRBD2 (5 bases). Germline CDR1 and CDR2: MDHEN and SYDVKM. V shed 2 bases and J shed 0 bases, with 26 bases lying between them. CDR3 length equals 21 residues.

The V call is TRBV30, the J call TRBJ1-1; D possibly corresponds to TRBD1 (5 bases). This CDR3 has 12 amino acids. CDR1 and CDR2 (germline): GTSNPN, SVGIG (reference sequence). The V and J ends lost 1 base and 6 bases respectively, with 9 bases between them. This CDR3 reads CAWSGLGAEAFF. As DNA, the CDR3 is TGTGCCTGGAGTGGATTAGGGGCTGAAGCTTTCTTT.

This clone showed up just a few times. The CDR3 region has the DNA TGTGCCAGCAGCTTGTCACAGGGGGCAAATGGCTACACCTTC. It specifies CASSLSQGANGYTF. The J gene is TRBJ1-2, the V gene TRBV5-6; TRBD1 agrees at 9 bases. The CDR3 contains 14 residues. Trimming at V came to 1 base and at J to 6 bases, leaving 4 bases not matched to a gene. Germline V gives CDR1 SGHDT, CDR2 YYEEEE. The complete variable domain, with remaining parts taken from reference TRBV5-6 and TRBJ1-2, reads DAGVTQSPTHLIKTRGQQVTLRCSPKSGHDTVSWYQQALGQGPQFIFQYYEEEERQRGNFPDRFSGHQFPNYSSELNVNALLLGDSALYLCASSLSQGANGYTFGSGTRLTVV.

The chain joins TRBV5-4 to TRBJ1-2; tentatively, D is TRBD1 (6 bases). Deletions cut 0 bases from V and 2 bases from J, with 8 bases between. From germline, CDR1 is SGHNT and CDR2 YYREEE (reference sequence). The CDR3 has 14 amino acids. DNA for the CDR3: TGTGCCAGCAGCTTGGAAGGGGGAAACTATGGCTACACCTTC. It is translated as CASSLEGGNYGYTF.

The chain is built from TRBV5-1 and TRBJ2-3, with 7 bases that match TRBD2. Germline V gene sequence: CDR1 SGHRS, CDR2 YFSETQ. The trim removed 1 base at V and 1 base at J, leaving 6 bases unmatched. The CDR3 is made up of 16 amino acids. CDR3 in DNA: TGCGCCAGCAGCTTGAACCCCAGCGGGGGCACAGATACGCAGTATTTT. Translation: CASSLNPSGGTDTQYF. The full variable domain, in which reference TRBV5-1 and TRBJ2-3 provide the parts outside the CDR3, is KAGVTQTPRYLIKTRGQQVTLSCSPISGHRSVSWYQQTPGQGLQFLFEYFSETQRNKGNFPGRFSGRQFSNSRSEMNVSTLELGDSALYLCASSLNPSGGTDTQYFGPGTRLTVL.

This clone was seen once. Its ends do not fully match the called genes, so a read error is possible. This sample also contains other DNA sequences that code for the same CDR3. This rearrangement joins TRBV28 to TRBJ2-4, with D perhaps matching TRBD2 (6 bases). Germline-derived CDR1 and CDR2 are MDHEN and SYDVKM. The CDR3 contains 14 residues. The CDR3 sequence is CASSLRGAKNIQYF. CDR3 nucleotides: TGTGCCAGCAGTTTGCGGGGAGCCAAAAACATCCAGTACTTC. The full variable domain, in which reference TRBV28 and TRBJ2-4 provide the parts outside the CDR3, is DVKVTQSSRYLVKRTGEKVFLECVQDMDHENMFWYRQDPGLGLRLIYFSYDVKMKEKGDIPEGYSVSREKKERFSLILESASTNQTSMYLCASSLRGAKNIQYFGAGTRLSVL.

This clone was picked up a small number of times. The CDR3 protein is CASSVPGQLSYGYTF. CDR3 nucleotides: TGCGCCAGCAGCGTTCCGGGACAGCTTTCCTATGGCTACACCTTC. The rearrangement uses TRBV4-1 and TRBJ1-2, with 7 bases aligning to TRBD1. V trimming: 5 bases; J trimming: 4 bases; junction bases outside the gene matches: 10. CDR1 is MGHRA and CDR2 is YSYEKL in the germline V gene. The CDR3 totals 15 residues.

V usage is TRBV27 and J usage is TRBJ1-1; no reliable D call. The germline gives CDR1 MNHEY, CDR2 SMNVEV (reference sequence). The CDR3 is 14 amino acids. Trimming shortened V by 4 bases and J by 5 bases, and 14 bases separated the two germline ends. DNA of the CDR3: TGTGCCAGCAGTTCGGGCCCCCGAGGGACTGAAGCTTTCTTT. Amino acids: CASSSGPRGTEAFF.